Below, one TCR beta chain is given with its context. V was clipped by 6 bases and J by 4 bases, with 13 bases between them. Germline V CDR1 and CDR2: SNHLY, FYNNEI. The CDR3 is made up of 14 amino acids. TCRdb's table, derived via immunoSEQ multiplex PCR, lists solely in-frame clones and lacks some. The sample consists of under 500,000 clones, nearly 90% of them appearing once. This record comes from a study of blood T cell repertoires in COVID-19. In the study overall: T cells, B-cell-depleted T cells, or PBMCs supplied cDNA or gDNA.

The chain has TRBV2 and TRBJ1-5; D gene ambiguous. This sequence originates from a woman between 18 and 29 years old with acute COVID-19. The sample comprised PBMCs or T cells enriched from blood (not recorded which). The CDR3 is CASRIPTTNQPQHF. CDR3 in DNA: TGTGCCAGCAGGATACCTACCACGAATCAGCCCCAGCATTTT.